There are many counts of the clone carrying this T cell receptor (beta chain). This record comes from a study of blood T cell repertoires in COVID-19. Overall study: Researchers got acute and convalescent COVID-19 samples from the United States, Italy and Spain. Sources were T cells, B-cell-depleted T cells, or PBMCs; the material itself was cDNA or gDNA.

This CDR3 is built from 12 residues. CDR1 and CDR2 (germline): MDHEN, SYDVKM. With 10 bases removed from V and 1 base from J, the gap between germline ends came to 10 bases. Original processing methods: Cell counts per sample came from amplifying reference gene primers. TCRdb's table, derived via immunoSEQ multiplex PCR, lists solely in-frame clones and lacks some. V and J calls and clone size are as listed in that table; D and trimming were resolved from the DNA. This table holds a few hundred thousand clones, 85% found once. The sample taken for sequencing was peripheral blood. The source is a young woman with acute or convalescent COVID-19. The chain is built from TRBV28 and TRBJ1-2; D gene unclear. The CDR3 bases are TGTGCCACCGACAACAGTAACTATGGCTACACCTTC. Its protein product is CATDNSNYGYTF.